These 32 T cell receptor beta chains came from one sample sequenced in a study of blood T cell repertoires in COVID-19. TCRdb keeps only in-frame clones here, not all; method: immunoSEQ multiplex PCR. The table has 100,000 or so clones, approximately 86% seen once; the top ten hold 2% to 3%. The sample was PBMCs or T cells enriched from blood (not recorded which). The receptors here all came from a woman aged 45-60 years who had recovered from COVID-19.

The V and J genes are TRBV3-1 (or the pseudogene TRBV3-2) and TRBJ2-1, with a weak D call TRBD1 (5 bases). The CDR3 consists of 14 residues. With 1 base removed from V and 6 bases from J, the gap between germline ends came to 10 bases. Germline CDR1 reads LGHDT; CDR2 reads YNNKEL (reference sequence). The CDR3: CASSQGDTGNEQFF. The DNA for the CDR3 is TGTGCCAGCAGCCAAGGTGACACAGGCAATGAGCAGTTCTTC.

V usage is TRBV19 and J usage is TRBJ1-2, with a possible D match to TRBD1 (5 bases). CDR3 length equals 13 residues. The V and J ends lost 5 bases and 8 bases respectively, with 15 bases between them. Germline CDR1 reads LNHDA; CDR2 reads SQIVND (reference sequence). The CDR3 spells CASSLTGTGGYTF. Written as DNA, the CDR3 is TGTGCCAGTAGTCTCACCGGGACTGGCGGCTACACCTTC.

This rearrangement joins TRBV21-1 to TRBJ2-5; TRBD2 is the table's D call and was not checked against the DNA. TRBV21-1 constitutes a pseudogene. CDR3 size: 17 residues. This chain's CDR3 is CASSKARIRGGGETQYF. The CDR3 DNA sequence: TGTGCCAGCAGCAAAGCTCGAATTAGGGGCGGGGGAGAGACCCAGTACTTC.

The chain recombines TRBV28 with TRBJ2-7; 9 positions agree with TRBD2. With V trimmed by 5 bases and J by 7 bases, 15 bases remained unmatched. The V gene's germline CDR1 is MDHEN and CDR2 SYDVKM. The CDR3 sequence is 16 residues long. Here the CDR3 reads CASSERLSGSGEEQYF. CDR3 nucleotide sequence: TGTGCCAGCAGTGAGAGACTTAGCGGGAGTGGAGAGGAGCAGTACTTC.

In its sample, this clone was seen once. This chain uses TRBV5-4 with TRBJ2-3, with 7 bases identical to TRBD2. The length of the CDR3 is 14 residues. V was pared by 0 bases and J by 3 bases, with 1 base of the junction left unmatched. CDR1 is SGHNT, CDR2 YYREEE, per germline (reference sequence). The CDR3 DNA follows: TGTGCCAGCAGCTTGGGGCGGGAGACAGATACGCAGTATTTT. Translating gives CASSLGRETDTQYF.

The count of this clone is one. This chain joins TRBV6-1 and TRBJ1-6; 10 nucleotides line up with TRBD1. J gave up 10 bases and V 1 base, and 10 bases lay outside the gene matches. Germline V gives CDR1 MNHNS, CDR2 SASEGT. CDR3 size: 17 residues. The CDR3 loop is CASSEGRRRDRGSPLHF. DNA of the CDR3: TGTGCCAGCAGTGAAGGGAGACGCCGGGACAGGGGATCACCCCTCCACTTT.

The V call is TRBV2, the J call TRBJ1-1; D remains ambiguous. This CDR3 spans 13 amino acids. Trimming left V 3 bases short and J 0 bases short, with 5 bases between. Germline loops: CDR1 SNHLY, CDR2 FYNNEI. CDR3: CASSEAVNTEAFF. Here the CDR3 DNA reads TGTGCCAGCAGTGAGGCAGTGAACACTGAAGCTTTCTTT.

V is TRBV28 and J is TRBJ1-5, with 9 bases identical to TRBD1. The germline gives CDR1 MDHEN, CDR2 SYDVKM. V was pared by 5 bases and J by 2 bases, with 10 bases of the junction left unmatched. The CDR3 covers 17 residues. The CDR3 DNA sequence: TGTGCCAGCAGTCAACACAGGGGGCAGCGGGGCAATCAGCCCCAGCATTTT. It codes for CASSQHRGQRGNQPQHF.

In its sample, this clone is medium-sized (0.01 to 0.1%). The J gene is TRBJ2-5, the V gene TRBV9, with D possibly matching TRBD1 (5 bases). V lost 4 bases to trimming and J lost 1 base, with 11 bases between them. The germline CDR1 and CDR2 sequences are SGDLS and YYNGEE. CDR3 length equals 14 residues. CDR3 in amino acids: CASSPDRAQETQYF. CDR3 coding DNA: TGTGCCAGCAGCCCCGACAGAGCCCAAGAGACCCAGTACTTC.

The J gene is TRBJ1-1, the V gene TRBV9; D unresolved. The CDR3 sequence is 13 residues long. V shed 5 bases and J shed 1 base, with 9 bases lying between them. Germline V CDR1 and CDR2: SGDLS, YYNGEE. In DNA, the CDR3 is TGTGCCAGCAGGTTCTCAGAGAACACTGAAGCTTTCTTT. Translated, it gives CASRFSENTEAFF. Combining the CDR3 with reference TRBV9 and TRBJ1-1 gives the whole variable domain DSGVTQTPKHLITATGQRVTLRCSPRSGDLSVYWYQQSLDQGLQFLIQYYNGEERAKGNILERFSAQQFPDLHSELNLSSLELGDSALYFCASRFSENTEAFFGQGTRLTVV.

This clone was seen once. V gene TRBV5-1 combines with J gene TRBJ1-4; D is unresolved. CDR1 and CDR2 (germline): SGHRS, YFSETQ. The CDR3 contains 16 residues. V lost 0 bases to trimming and J lost 0 bases, with 9 bases between them. CDR3 sequence reads: CASSLVSGSTNEKLFF. The CDR3 DNA reads as TGCGCCAGCAGCTTGGTCTCGGGATCAACTAATGAAAAACTGTTTTTT.

The chain links TRBV10-2 to TRBJ2-2; tentatively, D is TRBD2 (6 bases). The length of the CDR3 is 13 residues. Trimming pared 6 bases from V and 10 bases from J, leaving 15 bases between. Germline V gene sequence: CDR1 WSHSY, CDR2 SAAADI. The CDR3 nucleotides read TGCGCCAGCAGCCCCGGGACTGGGAAGGAGCTGTTTTTT. This encodes CASSPGTGKELFF.

The chain combines TRBV9 with TRBJ1-4, with TRBD1 matching 10 bases. In germline, CDR1 is SGDLS, CDR2 YYNGEE. The CDR3 runs 12 residues. Trimming removed 10 bases from V and 7 bases from J; junction bases left unmatched: 4. This chain's CDR3 is CAGQGETEKLFF. CDR3 bases: TGTGCCGGACAGGGGGAGACTGAAAAACTGTTTTTT. Based on the CDR3 plus reference TRBV9 and TRBJ1-4, the full variable domain is DSGVTQTPKHLITATGQRVTLRCSPRSGDLSVYWYQQSLDQGLQFLIQYYNGEERAKGNILERFSAQQFPDLHSELNLSSLELGDSALYFCAGQGETEKLFFGSGTQLSVL.

The J gene is TRBJ2-5, the V gene TRBV19, with D possibly matching TRBD1 (6 bases). This CDR3 is built from 15 residues. Germline assignment: CDR1 LNHDA and CDR2 SQIVND (reference sequence). Deletions cut 3 bases from V and 0 bases from J, with 11 bases between. CDR3 in amino acids: CASSIRGSYQETQYF. The CDR3 coding sequence is TGTGCCAGTAGTATTAGGGGGTCCTACCAAGAGACCCAGTACTTC.

The chain carries TRBV5-1 and TRBJ2-2; D may be TRBD2 (6 bases). Trimming shortened V by 0 bases and J by 1 base, and 10 bases separated the two germline ends. Germline CDR1 is SGHRS and CDR2 is YFSETQ. The CDR3 runs 16 residues. The CDR3 loop is CASSLGPGVNTGELFF. In DNA form, the CDR3 reads TGCGCCAGCAGCTTGGGGCCGGGGGTGAACACCGGGGAGCTGTTTTTT.

V gene TRBV2 combines with J gene TRBJ1-1; D perhaps matches TRBD1 (6 bases). There are 12 residues in the CDR3. Germline V gives CDR1 SNHLY, CDR2 FYNNEI. The germline V and J ends were trimmed by 8 bases and 7 bases, with 14 bases remaining between them. The CDR3 sequence is CASLRQALEAFF. The CDR3 region has the DNA TGTGCCAGCCTTCGACAGGCACTTGAAGCTTTCTTT.

The V gene is TRBV28, the J gene TRBJ2-1; D unclear. V lost 3 bases to trimming and J lost 1 base, with 10 bases between them. From germline, CDR1 is MDHEN and CDR2 SYDVKM. The CDR3 length is 15 residues. For the CDR3, the DNA is TGTGCCAGCAGTTTGAAGGTCGGGTCCTACAATGAGCAGTTCTTC. This codes for CASSLKVGSYNEQFF.

This sequence joins TRBV27 and TRBJ2-3; the D gene is possibly TRBD1 (6 bases). The CDR3 runs 17 residues. CDR1 and CDR2 (germline): MNHEY, SMNVEV (reference sequence). With 6 bases removed from V and 3 bases from J, the gap between germline ends came to 22 bases. CDR3 sequence: CASRQIPGTWGTDTQYF. The CDR3, as DNA: TGTGCCAGCAGGCAGATACCGGGGACATGGGGAACAGATACGCAGTATTTT.

The rearrangement links TRBV19 to TRBJ1-4; TRBD1 matches at 11 bases. J gave up 8 bases and V 3 bases, and 8 bases lay outside the gene matches. Germline V gene data show CDR1 as LNHDA and CDR2 as SQIVND (reference sequence). This CDR3 is built from 16 residues. CDR3 loop: CASSIRGQGAREKLFF. As DNA, the CDR3 is TGTGCCAGTAGTATCCGTGGACAGGGGGCGCGCGAAAAACTGTTTTTT.

This sequence joins TRBV10-3 and TRBJ2-5; D remains unclear. V lost 0 bases and J lost 5, with 13 bases in between. The CDR3 runs to 15 residues. CDR1 is ENHRY, CDR2 SYGVKD, per germline. The CDR3 DNA reads as TGTGCCATCAGTGAGTCCGAATCTAGTACTGAGACCCAGTACTTC. This codes for CAISESESSTETQYF.

The rearrangement joins TRBV21-1 to TRBJ1-4; the D call of TRBD1 is as the table states it, not checked on the DNA. TRBV21-1 is classified as a pseudogene. This CDR3 region has 15 residues. In DNA form, the CDR3 reads TGTGCCAGCAGCACCGATCGACAGGAGAAAAAAAAACTGTTTTTT. Translating gives CASSTDRQEKKKLFF.

The chain has TRBV4-1 and TRBJ2-1, with 11 nucleotides matching TRBD2. Losses at the gene ends were 0 bases for V and 5 bases for J; bases not matched to a gene: 6. Germline V gene data show CDR1 as MGHRA and CDR2 as YSYEKL. The CDR3 is 17 residues long. The DNA for the CDR3 is TGCGCCAGCAGCCAAGACTGGGCTAGCGGGGGGAACAATGAGCAGTTCTTC. It translates to CASSQDWASGGNNEQFF.

The CDR3 is CASSVESGAVGYTF. In DNA, the CDR3 is TGTGCCAGCAGCGTAGAATCAGGGGCAGTCGGCTACACCTTC. V and J are TRBV9 and TRBJ1-2; TRBD1 might be the D (6 bases). Deletions cut 0 bases from V and 8 bases from J, with 14 bases between. There are 14 residues in the CDR3. Germline V gene lookup returns CDR1 SGDLS and CDR2 YYNGEE.

This clone was seen more than once but under ten times. The chain has TRBV28 and TRBJ1-5; perhaps TRBD1 as D (6 bases). The CDR3 is 14 amino acids. Germline V CDR1 and CDR2: MDHEN, SYDVKM. The V gene lost 6 bases and the J gene lost 3 bases, with 12 bases spanning the gap. The CDR3 region is CASSRVGANQPQHF. The CDR3 bases are TGTGCCAGCAGCAGAGTGGGGGCCAATCAGCCCCAGCATTTT.

V is TRBV5-4 and J is TRBJ2-1; the D is unclear. Germline assignment: CDR1 SGHNT and CDR2 YYREEE (reference sequence). Trimming pared 7 bases from V and 3 bases from J, leaving 11 bases between. The CDR3 runs to 13 residues. The CDR3 nucleotides are TGTGCCAGCGGGCCCAGCAGCTACAATGAGCAGTTCTTC. Protein product: CASGPSSYNEQFF.

Remarks on this clone: Other DNA sequences in the same sample also yield this CDR3. The chain couples TRBV5-4 to TRBJ2-7; perhaps TRBD2 as D (6 bases). Germline V CDR1 and CDR2: SGHNT, YYREEE (reference sequence). The CDR3 has 14 residues. V lost 2 bases to trimming and J lost 4 bases, with 13 bases between them. CDR3 bases: TGTGCCAGCAGCTTCGGAGGGGATAGTTACGAGCAGTACTTC. Its protein product is CASSFGGDSYEQYF.

This chain connects TRBV10-3 to TRBJ2-6; 12 nucleotides line up with TRBD1. After removal of 9 bases from V and 4 bases from J, the junction contained 10 bases not matched to a gene. CDR1 and CDR2 from the germline V gene are ENHRY and SYGVKD. The CDR3 runs to 17 residues. The CDR3 DNA is TGTGCCATAAGTACCGGGACAGGGGGCTCCGGGGCCAACGTCCTGACTTTC. Protein: CAISTGTGGSGANVLTF.

This chain uses TRBV5-5 with TRBJ1-4; D unresolved. CDR3 length: 17 residues. Germline CDR1 reads SGHKS; CDR2 reads YYEKEE (reference sequence). The V gene lost 4 bases and the J gene lost 0 bases, with 16 bases spanning the gap. CDR3 protein: CASSAVPGSPTNEKLFF. DNA for the CDR3: TGTGCCAGCAGCGCCGTGCCGGGGTCGCCAACTAATGAAAAACTGTTTTTT.

This chain uses TRBV27 with TRBJ1-2; D is possibly TRBD1 (5 bases). The CDR3 extends over 13 amino acids. In germline, CDR1 is MNHEY, CDR2 SMNVEV (reference sequence). V lost 4 bases to trimming and J lost 8 bases, with 14 bases between them. The CDR3 sequence is CASSSGLFMGYTF. The CDR3 DNA is TGTGCCAGCAGTTCGGGACTATTTATGGGCTACACCTTC.

In its sample, this clone was seen once. The chain combines TRBV5-8 with TRBJ1-1; D perhaps matches TRBD1 (5 bases). CDR1 SGHTS and CDR2 YDEGEE come from the germline V gene. V shed 2 bases and J shed 8 bases, with 13 bases lying between them. There are 13 residues in the CDR3. The DNA for the CDR3 is TGTGCCAGCAGCTTTATTATCACAGGAGAAGCTTTCTTT. Translated: CASSFIITGEAFF.

The chain combines TRBV7-3 with TRBJ2-3, with D tentatively TRBD2 (6 bases). V lost 4 bases to trimming and J lost 4 bases, with 18 bases between them. The germline V gene has CDR1 SGHTA and CDR2 FQGTGA. This CDR3 is 16 amino acids long. CDR3 sequence (DNA): TGTGCCAGCAGCTCCCCTCGGGGGAGGTCAGCAGATACGCAGTATTTT. It codes for CASSSPRGRSADTQYF.

The rearrangement uses TRBV3-1 (or the pseudogene TRBV3-2) and TRBJ1-1; a possible D gene is TRBD1 (6 bases). Trimming took off 3 bases at V and 4 bases at J, with 15 bases between the two ends. Germline CDR1 reads LGHDT; CDR2 reads YNNKEL (reference sequence). The CDR3 loop spans 15 amino acids. The CDR3, as DNA: TGTGCCAGCAGCCAGAGAGGGGGTCTACGCACTGAAGCTTTCTTT. Translation gives CASSQRGGLRTEAFF.